Listed below are T cell receptor beta chains from one sample, sequenced in a study of cytomegalovirus exposure and HLA in healthy donors. Profiling relied on immunoSEQ multiplex PCR, and the TCRdb table lists in-frame clones only, not all of them. The sample includes around 84,000 clones. Sequenced material: PBMCs. Receptors were obtained from a man in his thirties or forties in good health and CMV-seronegative. Each CDR3 is given with its conserved first and last residue. D genes are given only for firm matches. Not all rows give a size; the values are once, few, many and, for expanded clones, a class.

D: TRBD2; size: NA; V: TRBV15; J: TRBJ2-3; CDR3: CATSRGTSGSPTTDTQYF; DNA: TGTGCCACCAGCAGAGGGACTAGCGGGTCCCCCACCACAGATACGCAGTATTTT
D: TRBD1; size: NA; V: TRBV5-1; J: TRBJ2-1; CDR3: CASNFSPGQGEVGEQFF; DNA: TGCGCCAGCAACTTCTCCCCGGGACAGGGTGAGGTAGGTGAGCAGTTCTTC
D: NA; size: NA; V: TRBV4-1; J: TRBJ1-2; CDR3: CASSPRGTGGYTF; DNA: TGCGCCAGCAGCCCCCGTGGCACAGGCGGCTACACCTTC
D: NA; size: NA; V: TRBV29-1; J: TRBJ2-1; CDR3: CSVVTYSYNEQFF; DNA: TGCAGCGTTGTTACCTACTCCTACAATGAGCAGTTCTTC
D: TRBD2; size: NA; V: TRBV5-1; J: TRBJ2-3; CDR3: CASSWADSGRIHTQYF; DNA: TGCGCCAGCAGCTGGGCGGACAGCGGGAGAATACATACGCAGTATTTT
D: NA; size: NA; V: TRBV27; J: TRBJ2-1; CDR3: CASSLYFRDNEQFF; DNA: TGTGCCAGCAGTTTATATTTTCGGGACAATGAGCAGTTCTTC
D: TRBD1; size: NA; V: TRBV12-5; J: TRBJ1-2; CDR3: CASGFGDSLYGYTF; DNA: TGTGCTAGTGGTTTTGGGGACAGTCTCTATGGCTACACCTTC
D: NA; size: NA; V: TRBV7-6; J: TRBJ1-2; CDR3: CASSGEGVGDGYTF; DNA: TGTGCCAGCAGCGGAGAGGGGGTAGGGGATGGCTACACCTTC
D: TRBD2; size: NA; V: TRBV4-3; J: TRBJ2-5; CDR3: CASSLLAGEETQYF; DNA: TGCGCCAGCAGCCTCTTAGCGGGGGAAGAGACCCAGTACTTC
D: NA; size: NA; V: TRBV5-4; J: TRBJ2-1; CDR3: CASSLRLSSYNEQFF; DNA: TGTGCCAGCAGCTTGCGACTAAGCTCCTACAATGAGCAGTTCTTC
D: NA; size: NA; V: TRBV2; J: TRBJ2-1; CDR3: CASVLNSYNEQFF; DNA: TGTGCCAGCGTACTCAATTCCTACAATGAGCAGTTCTTC
D: NA; size: medium-sized; V: TRBV6-1; J: TRBJ1-1; CDR3: CASSELGGGTEAFF; DNA: TGTGCCAGCAGTGAACTGGGGGGAGGAACTGAAGCTTTCTTT
D: NA; size: NA; V: TRBV9; J: TRBJ1-2; CDR3: CASSAYPQGGGYTF; DNA: TGTGCCAGCAGCGCCTACCCCCAGGGCGGTGGCTACACCTTC
D: TRBD1; size: NA; V: TRBV11-2; J: TRBJ1-2; CDR3: CASSPGQGTGYTF; DNA: TGTGCCAGCAGCCCGGGACAGGGTACCGGCTACACCTTC
D: TRBD2; size: NA; V: TRBV6-1; J: TRBJ2-7; CDR3: CASSAGTSGWYEQYF; DNA: TGTGCCAGCAGTGCAGGGACTAGCGGGTGGTACGAGCAGTACTTC
D: NA; size: NA; V: TRBV10-3; J: TRBJ1-4; CDR3: CAISASDEKLFF; DNA: TGTGCCATCAGCGCTTCGGATGAAAAACTGTTTTTT
D: NA; size: NA; V: TRBV5-8; J: TRBJ2-3; CDR3: CASSLRGTDTQYF; DNA: TGTGCCAGCAGCCTCCGGGGCACAGATACGCAGTATTTT
D: NA; size: NA; V: TRBV10-3; J: TRBJ1-5; CDR3: CAITTDRDQPQHF; DNA: TGTGCCATCACTACCGACAGAGATCAGCCCCAGCATTTT
D: NA; size: NA; V: TRBV5-1; J: TRBJ2-2; CDR3: CASSLWDLRVNTGELFF; DNA: TGCGCCAGCAGCTTGTGGGACTTGAGGGTTAACACCGGGGAGCTGTTTTTT
D: TRBD1; size: NA; V: TRBV29-1; J: TRBJ2-2; CDR3: CSVEGTGAGELFF; DNA: TGCAGCGTTGAAGGAACAGGGGCCGGGGAGCTGTTTTTT
D: NA; size: NA; V: TRBV6-5; J: TRBJ1-1; CDR3: CASSHRTERNTEAFF; DNA: TGTGCCAGCAGTCATAGGACAGAGCGGAACACTGAAGCTTTCTTT
D: NA; size: NA; V: TRBV10-1; J: TRBJ2-5; CDR3: CASSHQRTTPLTQYF; DNA: TGCGCCAGCAGTCACCAGCGGACGACCCCGTTAACCCAGTACTTC
D: NA; size: NA; V: TRBV9; J: TRBJ2-1; CDR3: CASSHSRRRYNEQFF; DNA: TGTGCCAGCAGCCATTCTAGGCGCAGATACAATGAGCAGTTCTTC
D: TRBD1; size: NA; V: TRBV9; J: TRBJ2-2; CDR3: CASSVSGGTGELFF; DNA: TGTGCCAGCAGCGTATCAGGGGGCACCGGGGAGCTGTTTTTT
D: NA; size: NA; V: TRBV5-1; J: TRBJ1-2; CDR3: CASSLIRGGGSYGYTF; DNA: TGCGCCAGCAGCTTGATCAGAGGGGGAGGGAGCTATGGCTACACCTTC
D: NA; size: NA; V: TRBV11-2; J: TRBJ2-3; CDR3: CASSLNTDTQYF; DNA: TGTGCCAGCAGCCTAAACACAGATACGCAGTATTTT
D: NA; size: NA; V: TRBV5-4; J: TRBJ2-6; CDR3: CASSLDRRWVLTF; DNA: TGTGCCAGCAGCTTGGACAGGCGCTGGGTCCTGACTTTC
D: NA; size: NA; V: TRBV2; J: TRBJ1-1; CDR3: CASRGLSGTEAFF; DNA: TGTGCCAGCAGGGGGCTGAGTGGCACTGAAGCTTTCTTT
D: TRBD1; size: NA; V: TRBV5-1; J: TRBJ1-2; CDR3: CASSLGAGGYGYTF; DNA: TGCGCCAGCAGCTTGGGGGCAGGGGGCTATGGCTACACCTTC
D: NA; size: NA; V: TRBV5-1; J: TRBJ2-1; CDR3: CASSLNVFSSYNEQFF; DNA: TGCGCCAGCAGCTTGAATGTGTTTAGCTCCTACAATGAGCAGTTCTTC
D: NA; size: NA; V: TRBV29-1; J: TRBJ1-3; CDR3: CSVVDTGSSGNTIYF; DNA: TGCAGCGTTGTAGATACAGGGAGCTCTGGAAACACCATATATTTT
D: TRBD1; size: NA; V: TRBV5-4; J: TRBJ1-6; CDR3: CASSLGTGNSPLHF; DNA: TGTGCCAGCAGCTTGGGGACAGGGAATTCACCCCTCCACTTT
D: NA; size: NA; V: TRBV6-5; J: TRBJ1-1; CDR3: CASLGRGAIRTEAFF; DNA: TGTGCCAGCCTCGGACGGGGGGCGATTAGGACTGAAGCTTTCTTT
D: NA; size: NA; V: TRBV6-4; J: TRBJ2-7; CDR3: CASSDSKEVGTGDSEQYF; DNA: TGTGCCAGCAGTGACTCGAAGGAGGTTGGGACTGGGGACTCCGAGCAGTACTTC
D: TRBD1; size: NA; V: TRBV19; J: TRBJ2-7; CDR3: CASSIGQGDEQYF; DNA: TGTGCCAGTAGTATAGGTCAGGGGGACGAGCAGTACTTC
D: TRBD2; size: NA; V: TRBV6-6; J: TRBJ2-3; CDR3: CAGGGTSGSTDTQYF; DNA: TGTGCCGGGGGAGGGACTAGCGGGAGCACAGATACGCAGTATTTT
D: TRBD2; size: NA; V: TRBV29-1; J: TRBJ2-2; CDR3: CSVAASGGALGELFF; DNA: TGCAGCGTTGCTGCTAGCGGGGGGGCCCTCGGGGAGCTGTTTTTT
D: TRBD1; size: NA; V: TRBV4-1; J: TRBJ1-1; CDR3: CASSAPQGAGTEAFF; DNA: TGCGCCAGCAGCGCCCCGCAGGGGGCAGGCACTGAAGCTTTCTTT
D: NA; size: NA; V: TRBV28; J: TRBJ1-1; CDR3: CASTFGGSNTEAFF; DNA: TGTGCCAGCACCTTCGGGGGTTCGAACACTGAAGCTTTCTTT
D: NA; size: NA; V: TRBV7-9; J: TRBJ1-4; CDR3: CASSRGPNEKLFF; DNA: TGTGCCAGCAGCCGAGGGCCGAATGAAAAACTGTTTTTT
D: NA; size: NA; V: TRBV2; J: TRBJ2-7; CDR3: CASSPAGGGNAEQYF; DNA: TGTGCCAGCAGTCCGGCTGGAGGAGGTAACGCCGAGCAGTACTTC
D: TRBD2; size: NA; V: TRBV6-1; J: TRBJ2-2; CDR3: CASSEEAGGPGELFF; DNA: TGTGCCAGCAGTGAAGAGGCGGGGGGGCCCGGGGAGCTGTTTTTT
D: TRBD2; size: NA; V: TRBV10-3; J: TRBJ2-7; CDR3: CAARSGRIEQYF; DNA: TGTGCCGCACGCAGCGGGAGGATCGAGCAGTACTTC
D: TRBD1; size: NA; V: TRBV4-1; J: TRBJ1-2; CDR3: CASSQEPGGLYGYTF; DNA: TGCGCCAGCAGCCAAGAGCCAGGGGGGCTCTATGGCTACACCTTC
D: TRBD2; size: NA; V: TRBV4-1; J: TRBJ2-1; CDR3: CASSHLAGRRHVNEQFF; DNA: TGCGCCAGCAGCCATCTAGCGGGGAGGCGGCATGTCAATGAGCAGTTCTTC
D: TRBD2; size: NA; V: TRBV11-2; J: TRBJ2-1; CDR3: CASSGGLASYNEQFF; DNA: TGTGCCAGCAGCGGAGGACTAGCTTCATACAATGAGCAGTTCTTC
D: NA; size: NA; V: TRBV7-2; J: TRBJ2-6; CDR3: CASRQGFGANVLTF; DNA: TGTGCCAGCAGGCAGGGCTTTGGGGCCAACGTCCTGACTTTC
D: TRBD1; size: NA; V: TRBV27; J: TRBJ1-2; CDR3: CASSDRGVLNYGYTF; DNA: TGTGCCAGCTCGGACAGGGGCGTCCTAAACTATGGCTACACCTTC
D: NA; size: NA; V: TRBV7-9; J: TRBJ2-2; CDR3: CASSLAGRTGELFF; DNA: TGTGCCAGCAGCTTAGCGGGCCGGACCGGGGAGCTGTTTTTT
D: TRBD2; size: NA; V: TRBV15; J: TRBJ2-1; CDR3: CATRGGRYNEQFF; DNA: TGTGCCACCAGGGGAGGGAGGTACAATGAGCAGTTCTTC
D: TRBD1; size: NA; V: TRBV5-1; J: TRBJ1-1; CDR3: CASSLRSGGDEAFF; DNA: TGCGCCAGCAGCTTGCGGTCAGGGGGCGATGAAGCTTTCTTT